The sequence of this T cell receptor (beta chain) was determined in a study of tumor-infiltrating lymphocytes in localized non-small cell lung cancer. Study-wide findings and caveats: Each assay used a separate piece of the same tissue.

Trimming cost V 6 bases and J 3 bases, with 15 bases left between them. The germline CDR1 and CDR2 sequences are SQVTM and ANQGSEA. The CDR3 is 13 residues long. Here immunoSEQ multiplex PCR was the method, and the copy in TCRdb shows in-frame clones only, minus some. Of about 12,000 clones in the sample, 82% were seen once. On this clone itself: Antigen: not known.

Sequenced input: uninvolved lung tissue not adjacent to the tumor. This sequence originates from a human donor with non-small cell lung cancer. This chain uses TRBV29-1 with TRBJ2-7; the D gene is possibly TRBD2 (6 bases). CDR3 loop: CSVGDGTLYEQYF. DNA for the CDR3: TGCAGCGTGGGAGATGGGACTCTCTACGAGCAGTACTTC.